This TCR beta chain derives from a study of blood T cells in healthy people across ages. Background on the study: Researchers report that template switching captured about one barcoded beta molecule per two T cells.

Together with a sample-barcoded 5' primer, a J-beta primer mix was included in a second PCR lasting roughly 6 to 12 cycles. A template-switch adaptor containing 12 random nucleotides labeled each cDNA molecule. One entry per CDR3 protein results from TCRdb running MiXCR on the 5' RACE reads. The sample includes over a million distinct CDR3 sequences, about 43% of them seen just once. This clonotype was recorded once. Its antigen is not known. Study-wide points: One million T cells yielded diversity estimates that were considered underestimates. Unsorted PBMCs blocked a conclusive comparison of naive and antigen-experienced cells.

Sequencing input: blood. The sequence derives from a woman under 30 in good health.

The CDR3 sequence: CSAGGEGSNYGYTF. For the CDR3, the DNA is TGCAGTGCTGGTGGGGAGGGATCTAACTATGGCTACACCTTC. The chain has TRBV20-1 and TRBJ1-2; D remains ambiguous. The CDR3 is made up of 14 amino acids. Germline values: CDR1 DFQATT, CDR2 SNEGSKA (reference sequence). The V end was cut by 5 bases, the J end by 0 bases, with 13 bases between.